This TCR beta chain is from a study of cytomegalovirus exposure and HLA in healthy donors. Study in general: Across more than 350 genotyped donors, about 86% landed in the Caucasian-associated ancestry cluster. Study-wide findings and caveats: Later on, a genetic analysis was performed. It linked a missense variant in DCLRE1C with V- and J-gene trimming of TCR beta.

With regard to this clone: Its specificity is unknown.

A multiplex PCR was run with 60 Vbeta primers and 13 Jbeta primers. Only in-frame clones appear in the TCRdb table, and some are missing; sequencing was by immunoSEQ multiplex PCR. The table records more than 90,000 clones, roughly 72% of them present only once. V dropped 4 bases and J dropped 0; count of bases not matched to a gene: 4. This CDR3 is 16 amino acids long. In germline, CDR1 is LGHNA, CDR2 YSLEER. This receptor was identified in a woman between 45 and 60 years old in good health and CMV-seropositive. The chain uses TRBV4-3 and TRBJ2-5; TRBD2 matches 11 bases. Sequencing used PBMCs. The CDR3 sequence is CASSRVLAGDQETQYF. The DNA of the CDR3 is TGCGCCAGCAGCCGAGTACTAGCGGGGGACCAAGAGACCCAGTACTTC.